These 19 T cell receptor beta chains share one sample of origin, sequenced in a study of radiation and T cells in renal cell carcinoma. Data came from immunoSEQ multiplex PCR; TCRdb stores just in-frame clones and leaves some out. In the table there are 150,000 to 160,000 clones, 87% of which are singletons. Time point here: blood 2 weeks post-SBRT. Described treatment: 15 Gy SBRT to primary tumor, nephrectomy 4 weeks later. Sequencing was performed on blood, taken from a patient whose treatment included radiotherapy and nephrectomy. The receptors were gathered from a woman in her forties or fifties with renal cell carcinoma.

The chain is built from TRBV7-6 and TRBJ2-1, with 11 bases fitting TRBD2. CDR3 length: 15 residues. Germline values: CDR1 SGHVS, CDR2 FNYEAQ. V lost 1 base and J lost 7; bases outside the gene matches: 3. The CDR3 region is CASSLGLAGWNEQFF. CDR3 sequence (DNA): TGTGCCAGCAGCTTAGGACTAGCGGGGTGGAATGAGCAGTTCTTC.

The V call is TRBV6-5, the J call TRBJ1-6, with 9 bases matching TRBD1. In germline, CDR1 is MNHEY, CDR2 SVGAGI. This CDR3 spans 14 amino acids. The ends lost 5 bases at V and 9 bases at J; junction bases unmatched: 5. CDR3 bases: TGTGCCAGCAGTAACCGGGACAGGGTTTCACCCCTCCACTTT. It specifies CASSNRDRVSPLHF.

This clone was seen a single time. V is TRBV6-6 and J is TRBJ1-4; TRBD1 might be the D (6 bases). Trimming stripped 2 bases from V and 8 bases from J, with 12 bases between. Germline values: CDR1 MNHNY, CDR2 SVGAGI (reference sequence). CDR3 length: 14 amino acids. CDR3: CASSYIGGREKLFF. CDR3 nucleotides: TGTGCCAGCAGTTACATTGGGGGGCGGGAAAAACTGTTTTTT.

The rearrangement joins TRBV6-5 to TRBJ1-1, with a tentative D call TRBD1 (6 bases). The CDR3 consists of 16 residues. The germline V gene encodes CDR1 MNHEY and CDR2 SVGAGI. V shed 4 bases and J shed 5 bases, with 20 bases lying between them. Here the CDR3 reads CASSSPERGGRTEAFF. Written as DNA, the CDR3 is TGTGCCAGCAGTTCACCAGAGAGGGGGGGGAGGACTGAAGCTTTCTTT.

V and J are TRBV25-1 and TRBJ1-2; 9 bases line up with TRBD1. J lost 8 bases, V lost 1 base, and 5 bases had no gene match. This CDR3 has 14 amino acids. Germline CDR1 reads MGHDK; CDR2 reads SYGVNS. CDR3 protein: CASSEFGTGNGYTF. CDR3 in DNA: TGTGCCAGCAGTGAATTCGGGACAGGGAACGGCTACACCTTC.

CDR3 residues: CASSLSGGAKNIQYF. CDR3 coding DNA: TGTGCCAGCAGCTTGAGCGGGGGGGCGAAAAACATTCAGTACTTC. This rearrangement joins TRBV5-6 to TRBJ2-4, with 10 positions matching TRBD2. This CDR3 has 15 residues. V shed 1 base, J shed 4 bases, and the junction held 2 bases outside the gene matches. Germline lookup yields CDR1 SGHDT and CDR2 YYEEEE.

This CDR3 reads CASSAPGWMTNYGYTF. CDR3 sequence (DNA): TGTGCCAGCAGCGCGCCAGGGTGGATGACTAACTATGGCTACACCTTC. The chain is built from TRBV2 and TRBJ1-2; maybe TRBD1 (5 bases). Germline CDR1 is SNHLY and CDR2 is FYNNEI. This CDR3 spans 16 amino acids. V lost 6 bases and J lost 0, with 17 bases in between. The complete variable domain, with remaining parts taken from reference TRBV2 and TRBJ1-2, reads EPEVTQTPSHQVTQMGQEVILRCVPISNHLYFYWYRQILGQKVEFLVSFYNNEISEKSEIFDDQFSVERPDGSNFTLKIRSTKLEDSAMYFCASSAPGWMTNYGYTFGSGTRLTVV.

The V and J genes are TRBV5-5 and TRBJ2-7, with D uncertain. This CDR3 spans 14 amino acids. Trimming pared 4 bases from V and 3 bases from J, leaving 14 bases between. Looked up from germline, CDR1 is SGHKS and CDR2 is YYEKEE (reference sequence). The CDR3 coding sequence is TGTGCCAGCAGCCTAACGGGCCGCGGCTACGAGCAGTACTTC. Translated, it gives CASSLTGRGYEQYF.

Note on this clone: A read error may be the cause here, since a much bigger clone is one base away. The chain has TRBV6-5 and TRBJ1-5; D might be TRBD1 (5 bases). In germline, CDR1 is MNHEY, CDR2 SVGAGI. The CDR3 is 13 amino acids. Trimming cost V 5 bases and J 2 bases, with 7 bases left between them. CDR3 protein: CASSQQGNQPQHF. The CDR3 bases are TGTGCCAGCAGTCAACAGGGCAATCAGCCCCAGCATTTT.

The CDR3: CASAQGENTEAFF. Here the CDR3 DNA reads TGTGCCAGCGCACAGGGGGAGAACACTGAAGCTTTCTTT. The rearrangement joins TRBV2 to TRBJ1-1, with 8 positions matching TRBD1. Per germline, CDR1 SNHLY and CDR2 FYNNEI. CDR3 length equals 13 residues. V lost 8 bases to trimming and J lost 1 base; unmatched junction nucleotides: 3.

This chain links TRBV5-6 with TRBJ1-2; a weak D match, TRBD1 (6 bases). Germline CDR1 SGHDT, CDR2 YYEEEE. This CDR3 region has 13 residues. V shed 5 bases and J shed 4 bases, with 12 bases lying between them. This CDR3 reads CASRTRGLYGYTF. The CDR3 region has the DNA TGTGCCAGCAGAACCAGGGGCCTCTATGGCTACACCTTC.

The chain recombines TRBV9 with TRBJ1-1; D uncertain. This CDR3 is 13 amino acids long. Germline CDR1 SGDLS, CDR2 YYNGEE. Between the trimmed V and J ends, which lost 0 bases and 11 bases, there was a span of 14 bases. The CDR3 DNA reads as TGTGCCAGCAGCGTAGAAGGGCGGGGAGAGGCTTTCTTT. Its protein product is CASSVEGRGEAFF.

The count of this clone is one. This chain joins TRBV5-6 and TRBJ1-2; D ambiguous. With 4 bases removed from V and 8 bases from J, the gap between germline ends came to 12 bases. The germline V gene has CDR1 SGHDT and CDR2 YYEEEE. The CDR3 covers 12 residues. The CDR3 spells CASSLLRGGYTF. The CDR3, as DNA: TGTGCCAGCAGCCTCCTTCGCGGAGGCTACACCTTC.

J is TRBJ2-7 and V is TRBV7-9; maybe TRBD2 (5 bases). This CDR3 is 14 amino acids long. Germline V lookup: CDR1 SEHNR, CDR2 FQNEAQ (reference sequence). V was trimmed by 3 bases and J by 1 base, leaving 10 bases between them. The CDR3 bases are TGTGCCAGCAGCTTGGACTTGGGGTCCTACGAGCAGTACTTC. It codes for CASSLDLGSYEQYF.

The chain employs TRBV5-4 and TRBJ2-1, with a tentative D call TRBD2 (7 bases). CDR3 length equals 13 residues. Germline CDR1 is SGHNT and CDR2 is YYREEE (reference sequence). Trimming stripped 0 bases from V and 9 bases from J, with 10 bases between. The DNA of the CDR3 is TGTGCCAGCAGCTTGGCGGGGGGCGTTGAGCAGTTCTTC. This gives the protein CASSLAGGVEQFF.

J is TRBJ1-3 and V is TRBV19; D remains ambiguous. Germline CDR1 reads LNHDA; CDR2 reads SQIVND (reference sequence). V was cut by 6 bases and J by 0 bases, with 6 bases left in between. This CDR3 has 13 amino acids. The CDR3 sequence: CASRENSGNTIYF. CDR3 DNA sequence: TGTGCCAGTAGGGAGAACTCTGGAAACACCATATATTTT. Full variable domain (remainder filled in from reference TRBV19 and TRBJ1-3): DGGITQSPKYLFRKEGQNVTLSCEQNLNHDAMYWYRQDPGQGLRLIYYSQIVNDFQKGDIAEGYSVSREKKESFPLTVTSAQKNPTAFYLCASRENSGNTIYFGEGSWLTVV.

This sequence joins TRBV14 and TRBJ1-1; D ambiguous. The V gene lost 0 bases and the J gene lost 0 bases, with 11 bases spanning the gap. The length of the CDR3 is 16 residues. CDR1 SGHDN and CDR2 FVKESK come from the germline V gene. CDR3 in amino acids: CASSQDYGSLNTEAFF. The CDR3, as DNA: TGTGCCAGCAGCCAAGATTACGGCAGCTTGAACACTGAAGCTTTCTTT.

The V gene is TRBV10-2, the J gene TRBJ2-7; D not resolved. CDR3 length: 13 residues. The germline V gene encodes CDR1 WSHSY and CDR2 SAAADI. The V gene lost 4 bases and the J gene lost 3 bases, with 10 bases spanning the gap. The CDR3 region has the DNA TGCGCCAGCAGTGTCGTAAGCGACTACGAGCAGTACTTC. The encoded protein is CASSVVSDYEQYF.

This chain connects TRBV4-1 to TRBJ2-5, with D hard to call. The CDR3 is made up of 14 amino acids. Deletions cut 2 bases from V and 5 bases from J, with 12 bases between. Germline V gene data show CDR1 as MGHRA and CDR2 as YSYEKL. DNA of the CDR3: TGCGCCAGCAGCCAATCTGACCGTTACGAGACCCAGTACTTC. As protein: CASSQSDRYETQYF.